These 3 T cell receptor beta chains came from one sample sequenced in a study of technical replicates of blood from a few donors. Method: immunoSEQ multiplex PCR; TCRdb's copy keeps in-frame clones and lacks some. The repertoire includes fewer than 60,000 clones, roughly 90% of them detected once, and about 3.9% sits in the top ten. Sequencing was carried out using PBMCs. The receptor source for this set is a human donor in good health. Some clones in this sample may be carry-over from other donors' samples.

The V call is TRBV19, the J call TRBJ2-1; 13 bases map to TRBD2. Germline values: CDR1 LNHDA, CDR2 SQIVND (reference sequence). The CDR3 is made up of 13 amino acids. The V segment lost 9 bases and the J segment 8 bases; nucleotides outside the gene matches: 4. CDR3 bases: TGTGCCAGCGGACTAGCGGGGGTCCATGAGCAGTTCTTC. This gives the protein CASGLAGVHEQFF.

V is TRBV19 and J is TRBJ2-3; perhaps TRBD1 as D (6 bases). Germline CDR1 and CDR2: LNHDA and SQIVND (reference sequence). The length of the CDR3 is 15 residues. Trimming took off 8 bases at V and 2 bases at J, with 17 bases between the two ends. CDR3 in DNA: TGTGCCAGTTCTCAGGGACGGGGACACACAGATACGCAGTATTTT. This translates into CASSQGRGHTDTQYF.

The chain links TRBV6-6 to TRBJ2-5; a possible D gene is TRBD2 (6 bases). This CDR3 is 13 amino acids long. Germline CDR1 and CDR2: MNHNY and SVGAGI (reference sequence). V lost 3 bases and J lost 5, with 10 bases in between. This CDR3 reads CASSYTAGETQYF. The CDR3 DNA reads TGTGCCAGCAGTTATACGGCGGGGGAGACCCAGTACTTC.